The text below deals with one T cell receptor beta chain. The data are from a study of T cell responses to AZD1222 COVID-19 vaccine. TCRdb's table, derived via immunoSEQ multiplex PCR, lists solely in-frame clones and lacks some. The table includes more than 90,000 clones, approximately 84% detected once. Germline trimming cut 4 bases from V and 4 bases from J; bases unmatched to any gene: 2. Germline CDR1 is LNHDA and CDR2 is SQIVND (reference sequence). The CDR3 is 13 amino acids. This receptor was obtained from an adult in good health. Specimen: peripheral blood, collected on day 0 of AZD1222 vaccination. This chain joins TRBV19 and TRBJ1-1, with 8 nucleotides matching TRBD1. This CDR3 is CASSTGQGTEAFF. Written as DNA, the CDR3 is TGTGCCAGTAGTACCGGACAGGGCACTGAAGCTTTCTTT.